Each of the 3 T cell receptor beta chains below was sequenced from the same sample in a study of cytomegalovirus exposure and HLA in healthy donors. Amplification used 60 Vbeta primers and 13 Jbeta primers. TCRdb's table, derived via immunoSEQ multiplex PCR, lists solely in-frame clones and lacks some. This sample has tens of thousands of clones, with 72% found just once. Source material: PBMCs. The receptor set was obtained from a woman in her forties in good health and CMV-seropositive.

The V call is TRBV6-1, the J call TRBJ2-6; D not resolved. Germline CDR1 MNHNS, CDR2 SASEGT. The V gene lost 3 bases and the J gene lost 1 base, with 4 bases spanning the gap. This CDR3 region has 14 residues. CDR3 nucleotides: TGTGCCAGCAGTGATCTATCTGGGGCCAACGTCCTGACTTTC. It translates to CASSDLSGANVLTF.

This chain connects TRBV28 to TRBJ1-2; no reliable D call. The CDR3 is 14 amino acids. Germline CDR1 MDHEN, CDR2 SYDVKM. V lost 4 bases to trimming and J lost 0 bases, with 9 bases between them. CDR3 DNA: TGTGCCAGCAGTTCTACGTTTCCTAACTATGGCTACACCTTC. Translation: CASSSTFPNYGYTF.

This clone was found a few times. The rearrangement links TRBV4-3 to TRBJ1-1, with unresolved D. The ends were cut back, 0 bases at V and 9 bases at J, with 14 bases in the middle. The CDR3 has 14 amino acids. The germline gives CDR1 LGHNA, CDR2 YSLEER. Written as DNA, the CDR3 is TGCGCCAGCAGCCAAGATTCTTCCAGTCCCAAAGCTTTCTTT. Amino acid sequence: CASSQDSSSPKAFF.